This TCR beta chain was observed in a study of molecular identifiers for immune sequencing clone quantification. Study results and limitations: Under 1% of molecules in naive cells, but over 98% of effector molecules, belonged to clones above 20 RNA copies. Spike-in Jurkat TCR RNA from a single cell reportedly registered among approximately 1.1 million naive cells.

Sorted naive CD8 T cells were those defined as CD8+CD4-CCR7+CD45RA+. Previously described methods and listed TCR primers were used for bulk TCR libraries. TCRdb re-called the PCR reads through MiXCR, storing one row per CDR3 protein. The sample has under 600,000 distinct CDR3 sequences; roughly 24% are singletons. CDR3 size: 14 residues. Germline-derived CDR1 and CDR2 are SEHNR and FQNEAQ (reference sequence). The V end lost 0 bases, the J end lost 1 base, and 6 bases lay between the germline ends. About this clonotype: What it binds is not known.

This sequence joins TRBV7-9 and TRBJ1-2, with D uncertain. The sequenced sample consisted of naive CD8+ T cells from blood, with Jurkat cell RNA spiked in. Stated subset: FACS-sorted CD8+CD4-CCR7+CD45RA+ naive T cells. This clonotype was sampled from a human donor in good health. Some libraries in this study had Jurkat cell RNA spiked in. CDR3 sequence reads: CASSLALGNYGYTF. CDR3 DNA sequence: TGTGCCAGCAGCTTAGCCTTAGGTAACTATGGCTACACCTTC.